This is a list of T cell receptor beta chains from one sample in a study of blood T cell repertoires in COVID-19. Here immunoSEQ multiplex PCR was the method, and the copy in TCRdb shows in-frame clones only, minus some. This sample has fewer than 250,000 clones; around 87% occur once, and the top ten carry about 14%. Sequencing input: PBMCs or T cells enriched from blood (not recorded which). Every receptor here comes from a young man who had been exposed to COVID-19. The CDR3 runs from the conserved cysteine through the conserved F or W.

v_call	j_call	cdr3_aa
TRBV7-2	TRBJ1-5	CASSYRGQQPQHF
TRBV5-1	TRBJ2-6	CASSTGQGAAGANVLTF
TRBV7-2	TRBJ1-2	CASSVGSSIYGYTF
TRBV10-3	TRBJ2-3	CAISGAGLAGGITDTQYF
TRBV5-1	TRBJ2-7	CASSPPRDSSYEQYF
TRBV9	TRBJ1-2	CASSHSRGPNYGYTF
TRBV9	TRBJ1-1	CASSVTVNTEAFF
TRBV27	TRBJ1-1	CASAFEGSAEAFF
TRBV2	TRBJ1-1	CASSGYPGGTEAFF
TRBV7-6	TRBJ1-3	CASSPQSTGGGNTIYF
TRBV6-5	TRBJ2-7	CASSVSRDRVSEQYF
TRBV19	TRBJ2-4	CASRSREWEDIQYF
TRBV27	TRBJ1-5	CASKDRVGGDQPQHF
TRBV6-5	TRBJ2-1	CASSQGGSSYNEQFF
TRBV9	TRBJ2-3	CASSVWRGSTDTQYF
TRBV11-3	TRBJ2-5	CASSPGQGAQETQYF
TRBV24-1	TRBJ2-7	CATTYPAGLSSYEQYF
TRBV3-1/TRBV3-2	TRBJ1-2	CASSQDLSPLEYYGYTF
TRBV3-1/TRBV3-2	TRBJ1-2	CASSLGGATNYGYTF
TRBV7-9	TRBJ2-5	CASSFRGIETQYF
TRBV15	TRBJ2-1	CATSRGPSGATEQFF
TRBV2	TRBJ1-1	CASSGQAPRGEAFF
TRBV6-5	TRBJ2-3	CASRLGTSTDTQYF
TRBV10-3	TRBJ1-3	CAISVGGLEGNTIYF
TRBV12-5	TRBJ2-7	CASGTLDNSDEQYF
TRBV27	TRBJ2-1	CASSLAGGYNEQFF
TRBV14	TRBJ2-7	CASSQKRGPFRLEGEQYF
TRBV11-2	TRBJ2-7	CASSSRSPNSIYEQYF
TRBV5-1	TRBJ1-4	CASSLGPNEKLFF
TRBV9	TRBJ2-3	CASSVTKTGADTQYF
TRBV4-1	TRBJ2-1	CASSHVTGANPNNEQFF
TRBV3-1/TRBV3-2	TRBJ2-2	CASSQLRIGGKAGELFF
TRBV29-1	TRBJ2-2	CSVGRGTGELFF
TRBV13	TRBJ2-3	CASSPIKDRSSTDTQYF
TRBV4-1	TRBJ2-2	CASSQGRDRGQGVRGELFF
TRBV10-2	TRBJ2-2	CASTSGMLLNTGELFF
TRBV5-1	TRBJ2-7	CASSFGQGRYEQYF